The T cell receptor (beta chain) described here comes from a study of technical replicates of blood from a handful of donors. After removal of 6 bases from V and 4 bases from J, the junction contained 10 bases not matched to a gene. There are 15 residues in the CDR3. Germline V gives CDR1 MNHEY, CDR2 SVGAGI. Assay: immunoSEQ multiplex PCR; the TCRdb copy retains only in-frame clones and omits some. The table lists 95,000 to 100,000 clones, around 96% of them singletons. Sequencing was done on a sample of T cells isolated from PBMCs. V usage is TRBV6-5 and J usage is TRBJ2-7; 9 positions match TRBD1. The receptor comes from a human donor in good health. The CDR3 coding sequence is TGTGCCAGCAGGAACCCGGGACAGGGTCGGTACGAGCAGTACTTC. Translation: CASRNPGQGRYEQYF.